The present T cell receptor (beta chain) was sequenced within a study of cytomegalovirus exposure and HLA in healthy donors. Study results and caveats: Later genetic work tied a missense DCLRE1C variant to beta-chain V and J trimming. Segments of the TCR beta V type were, in most cases, productive about 87% or about 30% of the time in an earlier analysis.

CDR3 size: 14 residues. Losses at the gene ends were 7 bases for V and 8 bases for J; bases not matched to a gene: 9. Per the germline V gene, CDR1 is MNHNS and CDR2 is SASEGT. Remarks on this clone: Its target is not known.

The PCR had 60 Vbeta and 13 Jbeta primers. Method: immunoSEQ multiplex PCR; TCRdb's copy keeps in-frame clones and lacks some. Of approximately 160,000 clones listed, 77% are singletons. This TCR was recovered from a woman aged 25 to 39 in good health and CMV-seronegative. The sample taken for sequencing was PBMCs. The genes are TRBV6-1 and TRBJ1-4; 8 positions match TRBD1. For the CDR3, the DNA is TGTGCCAGCACCTTGACAGGGGAGGGCGAAAAACTGTTTTTT. Translated: CASTLTGEGEKLFF.